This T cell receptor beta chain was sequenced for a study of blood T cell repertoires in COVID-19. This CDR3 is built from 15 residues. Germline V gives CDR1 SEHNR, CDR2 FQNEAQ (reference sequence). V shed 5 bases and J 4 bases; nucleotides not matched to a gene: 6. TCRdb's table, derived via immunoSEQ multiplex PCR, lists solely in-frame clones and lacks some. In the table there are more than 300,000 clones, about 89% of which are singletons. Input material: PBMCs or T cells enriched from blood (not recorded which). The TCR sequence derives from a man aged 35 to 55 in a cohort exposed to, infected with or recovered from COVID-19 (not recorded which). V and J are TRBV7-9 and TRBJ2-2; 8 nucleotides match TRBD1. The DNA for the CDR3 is TGTGCCAGCAGCCTAGGACAGGGAGTCACCGGGGAGCTGTTTTTT. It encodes CASSLGQGVTGELFF.